These 7 T cell receptor beta chains originate from one sample sequenced in a study of blood T cells in healthy people across ages (dated by TCRdb to between 2014 and 2017). The receptor library was made with 5' RACE. Instrument used: Illumina HiSeq 2500. The second PCR ran for roughly 7 to 11 cycles and used a J-beta primer mix along with a sample-barcoded 5' primer. The public reads were reanalyzed by TCRdb: fastp trimming at Q25, MiXCR alignment, in-frame beta chains only. Rows are unified per CDR3 protein, each entry keeping the most common DNA and genes. A total of about 1.4 million distinct CDR3 sequences appear in this sample, 59% of them only once. 6.5% to 8% of the sample rests with the top ten. Input material: blood. These receptors all stem from a man aged 18 to 29 in good health.

This clonotype has just a few counts. The chain carries TRBV28 and TRBJ2-7; unclear D gene. Germline CDR1 reads MDHEN; CDR2 reads SYDVKM. The CDR3 loop spans 14 amino acids. V was pared by 2 bases and J by 0 bases, with 8 bases between. CDR3 nucleotide sequence: TGTGCCAGCAGTTTAGAGGCCACCTCCTACGAGCAGTACTTC. This sequence encodes CASSLEATSYEQYF.

This clonotype showed up just once. This chain links TRBV15 with TRBJ2-7; TRBD2 is a possible D gene (5 bases). V was trimmed by 3 bases and J by 1 base, leaving 10 bases between them. Per germline, CDR1 LNHNV and CDR2 YYDKDF (reference sequence). CDR3 length: 14 amino acids. The CDR3 coding sequence is TGTGCCACCAGCAGCCGGGGTAGGTCCTACGAGCAGTACTTC. It specifies CATSSRGRSYEQYF.

A few counts support this clonotype. V is TRBV27 and J is TRBJ2-7; TRBD1 is a possible D gene (6 bases). The CDR3 length is 14 residues. Trimming cost V 6 bases and J 3 bases, with 15 bases left between them. Germline CDR1 MNHEY, CDR2 SMNVEV (reference sequence). In DNA form, the CDR3 reads TGTGCCAGCAGGGAATTTTCAGGGGTCTACGAGCAGTACTTC. Amino acids: CASREFSGVYEQYF.

This clonotype was recorded many times. The chain carries TRBV5-1 and TRBJ1-2, with 8 bases lining up with TRBD1. The CDR3 spans 14 residues. V lost 4 bases, J lost 3 bases, and 5 bases stayed unmatched. The germline V gene encodes CDR1 SGHRS and CDR2 YFSETQ. The CDR3 reads CASSLRTGHYGYTF. The CDR3 coding sequence is TGCGCCAGCAGCCTAAGGACAGGGCACTATGGCTACACCTTC.

This clonotype was counted only a few times. The chain combines TRBV4-3 with TRBJ2-1; 8 bases are a match to TRBD2. Germline CDR1 reads LGHNA; CDR2 reads YSLEER. The CDR3 length is 18 residues. After removal of 0 bases from V and 3 bases from J, the junction contained 10 bases not matched to a gene. The CDR3 is CASSQDNGGGTHYNEQFF. The CDR3 DNA reads TGCGCCAGCAGCCAAGATAACGGCGGGGGGACCCACTACAATGAGCAGTTCTTC.

The chain recombines TRBV20-1 with TRBJ1-5, with D possibly TRBD1 on 6 matching bases. V was shortened by 3 bases and J by 5 bases, with 11 bases between the two germline ends. The germline gives CDR1 DFQATT, CDR2 SNEGSKA (reference sequence). There are 13 residues in the CDR3. CDR3 DNA: TGCAGTGCTAGTTCCAGGGGTGATCAGCCCCAGCATTTT. Translating gives CSASSRGDQPQHF.

This clonotype was picked up one time. The V gene is TRBV4-2, the J gene TRBJ1-4; 8 bases agree with TRBD1. Per the germline V gene, CDR1 is LGHNA and CDR2 is YNFKEQ. CDR3 length: 15 residues. V gave up 3 bases and J gave up 5 bases; unmatched junction bases: 5. DNA for the CDR3: TGTGCCAGCAGCCACTTGACAGGGGAGAATGAAAAACTGTTTTTT. The encoded protein is CASSHLTGENEKLFF.